One sample yielded the 3 T cell receptor beta chains listed below, sequenced in a study of T cells expressing NK-cell markers. From the 5' RACE reads, TCRdb lists one entry per CDR3 protein and no DNA. Here the sample table reports some 450,000 distinct CDR3 sequences. Sequenced material: blood T cells: a sorted CD56 or NKG2C T cell subset, CD4+ or CD8+ T cells, or bulk PBMC T cells (not recorded which). The receptors here all came from a woman aged 18-70 years in good health.

The chain couples TRBV7-8 to TRBJ2-1; checking the TCRdb D call of TRBD1 is not possible without DNA. The length of the CDR3 is 15 residues. Germline-derived CDR1 and CDR2 are SGHVS and FQNEAQ. CDR3 amino acids: CASSRDRIQNNEQFF. The full variable domain, rest sourced from reference TRBV7-8 and TRBJ2-1, is GAGVSQSPRYKVAKRGQDVALRCDPISGHVSLFWYQQALGQGPEFLTYFQNEAQLDKSGLPSDRFFAERPEGSVSTLKIQRTQQEDSAVYLCASSRDRIQNNEQFFGPGTRLTVL.

This chain links TRBV10-3 with TRBJ1-1; TCRdb reports TRBD1, a call that lacks DNA to check it against. Germline CDR1 ENHRY, CDR2 SYGVKD. The CDR3 extends over 14 amino acids. The CDR3: CAISERGLATEAFF.

The V call is TRBV28, the J call TRBJ2-1; TCRdb's D gene call, TRBD2, goes unchecked for lack of DNA. CDR3 length: 13 amino acids. CDR1 is MDHEN, CDR2 SYDVKM, per germline. CDR3 protein: CASSLWQAGEQFF.